The 18 T cell receptor beta chains given below trace back to one sample, sequenced in a study of spatial heterogeneity in lung cancer. Via MiXCR, TCRdb re-called the 5' RACE reads, giving one row per CDR3 protein. This table has around 41,000 distinct CDR3 sequences, 22% appearing once. Time point denoted: blood at routine non-recurrence follow-up after resection. The specimen comprised PBMCs, sampled at follow-up. These receptors came from a female donor with early-stage non-small cell lung cancer.

This clonotype has ten or more counts. The chain employs TRBV7-6 and TRBJ2-1, with 7 positions matching TRBD2. Losses at the gene ends were 3 bases for V and 9 bases for J; bases not matched to a gene: 5. Germline lookup yields CDR1 SGHVS and CDR2 FNYEAQ. The CDR3 covers 13 residues. For the CDR3, the DNA is TGTGCCAGCAGCTTGGGGAGGGGAGGTGAGCAGTTCTTC. Residues: CASSLGRGGEQFF.

This clonotype was recorded at least ten times. The chain employs TRBV27 and TRBJ2-3; TRBD2 agrees at 13 bases. Germline trimming cut 5 bases from V and 9 bases from J; bases unmatched to any gene: 5. Germline CDR1 and CDR2: MNHEY and SMNVEV (reference sequence). CDR3 length: 14 residues. As DNA, the CDR3 is TGTGCCAGCAGTCTAGGGACTAGCGGGGAAACGCAGTATTTT. It is translated as CASSLGTSGETQYF.

J is TRBJ1-1 and V is TRBV7-3; D not certain. Germline values: CDR1 SGHTA, CDR2 FQGTGA. CDR3 length equals 15 residues. The ends were cut back, 4 bases at V and 1 base at J, with 13 bases in the middle. The CDR3 nucleotides are TGTGCCAGCAGCTCGCACGGAAAAACGAACACTGAAGCTTTCTTT. Translation gives CASSSHGKTNTEAFF.

The chain recombines TRBV7-9 with TRBJ2-1; 7 bases match TRBD1. V was pared by 5 bases and J by 12 bases, with 13 bases of the junction left unmatched. CDR3 length: 14 residues. The germline gives CDR1 SEHNR, CDR2 FQNEAQ (reference sequence). The CDR3 region has the DNA TGTGCCAGCAGCGAAGACGGCACCCAGGGGGTGCAGTTCTTC. This codes for CASSEDGTQGVQFF. Full variable domain (outside the CDR3, taken from reference TRBV7-9 and TRBJ2-1): DTGVSQNPRHKITKRGQNVTFRCDPISEHNRLYWYRQTLGQGPEFLTYFQNEAQLEKSRLLSDRFSAERPKGSFSTLEIQRTEQGDSAMYLCASSEDGTQGVQFFGPGTRLTVL.

V is TRBV5-4 and J is TRBJ2-7; either TRBD1 or TRBD2 may fit D (6 bases each). Germline values: CDR1 SGHNT, CDR2 YYREEE (reference sequence). CDR3 size: 15 residues. The V and J ends lost 0 bases and 6 bases respectively, with 16 bases between them. The CDR3, as DNA: TGTGCCAGCAGCTTGGCAGGGGAGGTAGGGTTCGAGCAGTACGTC. This encodes CASSLAGEVGFEQYV.

This clonotype was observed at least ten times. The chain carries TRBV4-1 and TRBJ1-5; possible D gene TRBD1, 5 bases. Germline loops: CDR1 MGHRA, CDR2 YSYEKL. The CDR3 is 14 residues long. Trimming left V 3 bases short and J 1 base short, with 7 bases between. CDR3 in amino acids: CASSQGVSNQPQHF. As DNA, the CDR3 is TGCGCCAGCAGCCAGGGGGTCAGCAATCAGCCCCAGCATTTT.

The chain links TRBV3-1 to TRBJ1-3; D not certain. The CDR3 sequence is 14 residues long. Germline V gene sequence: CDR1 LGHDT, CDR2 YNNKEL (reference sequence). The germline V and J ends were trimmed by 1 base and 1 base, with 5 bases remaining between them. The CDR3 nucleotides read TGTGCCAGCAGCCAAGCTGGGTCTGGAAACACCATATATTTT. Amino acid sequence: CASSQAGSGNTIYF.

The chain uses TRBV20-1 and TRBJ1-5; tentatively, D is TRBD1 (5 bases). Trimming shortened V by 2 bases and J by 6 bases, and 8 bases separated the two germline ends. CDR1 and CDR2 from the germline V gene are DFQATT and SNEGSKA (reference sequence). The CDR3 is 12 residues long. The CDR3 loop is CSARSGSQPQHF. The CDR3 coding sequence is TGCAGTGCTAGATCAGGGTCTCAGCCCCAGCATTTT.

The CDR3 here is CASSESVGYEQYF. The CDR3 DNA follows: TGCGCCAGCAGTGAGTCTGTAGGCTACGAGCAGTACTTC. The chain has TRBV10-1 and TRBJ2-7, with D uncertain. V shed 0 bases and J shed 3 bases, with 6 bases lying between them. The CDR3 extends over 13 amino acids. Germline CDR1 is WNHNN and CDR2 is SYGVQD (reference sequence).

This clonotype turned up a few times. The chain couples TRBV20-1 to TRBJ2-3, with 11 bases identical to TRBD1. TRBJ1-5 explains the end of the DNA better; the J call may be wrong. Germline-derived CDR1 and CDR2 are DFQATT and SNEGSKA (reference sequence). This CDR3 spans 13 amino acids. CDR3 nucleotide sequence: TGCAGTGTTTGGACAGGGGGCACAGATACGCAGCATTTT. Amino acids: CSVWTGGTDTQHF.

This clonotype was detected ten times or more. The chain links TRBV14 to TRBJ2-7; 8 nucleotides match TRBD2. This CDR3 is built from 15 residues. The ends lost 1 base at V and 2 bases at J; junction bases unmatched: 4. The germline gives CDR1 SGHDN, CDR2 FVKESK. CDR3 region: CASSQAGGLAYEQYF. CDR3 nucleotide sequence: TGTGCCAGCAGCCAAGCGGGAGGGCTCGCCTACGAGCAGTACTTC.

The chain carries TRBV27 and TRBJ2-2; possible D gene TRBD1, 6 bases. This CDR3 comprises 15 residues. Germline V gives CDR1 MNHEY, CDR2 SMNVEV (reference sequence). The V end was cut by 5 bases, the J end by 4 bases, with 14 bases between. The CDR3 bases are TGTGCCAGCAGTCGCCGACAGGCGGGCACCGGGGAGCTGTTTTTT. It yields the protein CASSRRQAGTGELFF.

A single count supports this clonotype. The chain links TRBV7-8 to TRBJ2-7, with a weak D call TRBD2 (6 bases). Trimming took 0 bases from V and 4 from J, leaving 16 bases between them. The CDR3 is made up of 16 amino acids. Germline CDR1 and CDR2: SGHVS and FQNEAQ. In DNA form, the CDR3 reads TGTGCCAGCAGCTTAGCGCGGGGTAGCGGCAGATACGAGCAGTACTTC. Protein product: CASSLARGSGRYEQYF.

The V gene is TRBV29-1, the J gene TRBJ2-3; D possibly corresponds to TRBD2 (5 bases). Between the trimmed V and J ends, which lost 5 bases and 5 bases, there was a span of 14 bases. Germline loops: CDR1 SQVTM, CDR2 ANQGSEA. This CDR3 has 13 residues. CDR3 nucleotides: TGCAGCGTTCCCGGGAAGGTTGGAGATACGCAGTATTTT. It codes for CSVPGKVGDTQYF.

The rearrangement links TRBV5-1 to TRBJ1-3; D gene ambiguous. CDR1 and CDR2 from the germline V gene are SGHRS and YFSETQ. V was pared by 0 bases and J by 2 bases, with 6 bases between. The CDR3 runs 14 residues. The CDR3 sequence is CASSLDPAGNTIYF. The CDR3 nucleotides read TGCGCCAGCAGCTTGGATCCAGCTGGAAACACCATATATTTT.

This chain uses TRBV20-1 with TRBJ1-2; TRBD1 matches 9 bases. In germline, CDR1 is DFQATT, CDR2 SNEGSKA (reference sequence). The CDR3 is 14 residues long. J gave up 4 bases and V 6 bases, and 9 bases lay outside the gene matches. The CDR3 region has the DNA TGCAGTGCGATCGAACAGGGGGCAGGCTATGGCTACACCTTC. Its translation is CSAIEQGAGYGYTF.

At least ten counts were recorded for this clonotype. The gene calls are TRBV2 and TRBJ1-2, with TRBD1 as a possible D gene (5 bases). V was clipped by 3 bases and J by 8 bases, with 7 bases between them. CDR1 and CDR2 (germline): SNHLY, FYNNEI. This CDR3 has 11 amino acids. CDR3 residues: CASSDQGGYTF. The CDR3 bases are TGTGCCAGCAGTGATCAGGGAGGCTACACCTTC.

This clonotype was seen a few times. This sequence joins TRBV3-1 and TRBJ2-3; D gene uncertain. V lost 0 bases and J lost 6, with 7 bases in between. Germline V gene lookup returns CDR1 LGHDT and CDR2 YNNKEL (reference sequence). This CDR3 spans 13 amino acids. The CDR3: CASSQDLADTQYF. The CDR3 coding sequence is TGTGCCAGCAGCCAAGATCTGGCCGATACGCAGTATTTT.